The rows below give T cell receptor beta chains drawn from one sample of a study of blood T cell repertoires in COVID-19. The table came from immunoSEQ multiplex PCR; TCRdb's copy has only in-frame clones and leaves some out. The sample lists around 200,000 clones; around 86% were seen once. Sequencing was carried out using peripheral blood. These receptors were collected from a man aged 40-55 years with acute or convalescent COVID-19. CDR3s include the opening cysteine and the closing phenylalanine or tryptophan. D genes are given only for firm matches.

J gene: TRBJ2-1
V gene: TRBV25-1
D gene: TRBD1
CDR3 protein: CASRGTGTYNEQFF

J gene: TRBJ2-7
V gene: TRBV7-2
D gene: NA
CDR3 protein: CASSTRTTSYEQYF

J gene: TRBJ1-1
V gene: TRBV30
D gene: TRBD1
CDR3 protein: CAWSSGQGATEAFF

J gene: TRBJ1-2
V gene: TRBV23-1
D gene: TRBD1
CDR3 protein: CASSTPLSTGPCGYTF

J gene: TRBJ2-4
V gene: TRBV25-1
D gene: NA
CDR3 protein: CASSGRGAKNIQYF

J gene: TRBJ2-1
V gene: TRBV5-1
D gene: NA
CDR3 protein: CASSTYGGRGYNEQFF

J gene: TRBJ1-2
V gene: TRBV10-3
D gene: TRBD1
CDR3 protein: CAISEGRDRVTANYGYTF

J gene: TRBJ2-6
V gene: TRBV7-9
D gene: TRBD1
CDR3 protein: CASSYRGSGANVLTF

J gene: TRBJ2-3
V gene: TRBV13
D gene: TRBD2
CDR3 protein: CASSAQTSGGYQVDTQYF

J gene: TRBJ1-2
V gene: TRBV9
D gene: TRBD1
CDR3 protein: CASSVGDRVSPNYGYTF

J gene: TRBJ1-1
V gene: TRBV19
D gene: TRBD1
CDR3 protein: CASSPRTGYTEAFF

J gene: TRBJ1-1
V gene: TRBV2
D gene: NA
CDR3 protein: CASSERQEVLRNTEAFF

J gene: TRBJ2-2
V gene: TRBV3-1/TRBV3-2
D gene: TRBD2
CDR3 protein: CASSLRGGPNTGELFF

J gene: TRBJ1-2
V gene: TRBV12-5
D gene: NA
CDR3 protein: CASGLRVGGQYGYTF

J gene: TRBJ1-2
V gene: TRBV13
D gene: NA
CDR3 protein: CASSSRGAVYGYTF

J gene: TRBJ2-5
V gene: TRBV29-1
D gene: TRBD2
CDR3 protein: CSFKRGGPETQYF

J gene: TRBJ2-3
V gene: TRBV10-3
D gene: NA
CDR3 protein: CAISWRTGITDTQYF

J gene: TRBJ2-7
V gene: TRBV2
D gene: TRBD1
CDR3 protein: CASRDRGDLWEQYF

J gene: TRBJ1-3
V gene: TRBV2
D gene: NA
CDR3 protein: CASSEAGAESGNTIYF

J gene: TRBJ1-1
V gene: TRBV5-6
D gene: NA
CDR3 protein: CASSFLGANTEAFF

J gene: TRBJ1-1
V gene: TRBV5-4
D gene: NA
CDR3 protein: CASSPSGTEAFF

J gene: TRBJ2-7
V gene: TRBV7-5
D gene: NA
CDR3 protein: CARSFTKENPAGPYEQYF

J gene: TRBJ2-3
V gene: TRBV2
D gene: NA
CDR3 protein: CASLTSRVDTQYF

J gene: TRBJ2-7
V gene: TRBV19
D gene: TRBD1
CDR3 protein: CASSIGQGASYEQYF

J gene: TRBJ1-2
V gene: TRBV5-5
D gene: NA
CDR3 protein: CASSFTGKVYGYTF

J gene: TRBJ1-1
V gene: TRBV6-2/TRBV6-3
D gene: NA
CDR3 protein: CASSYGRDSEAFF

J gene: TRBJ1-1
V gene: TRBV6-1
D gene: NA
CDR3 protein: CASSPGNTEAFF

J gene: TRBJ2-7
V gene: TRBV7-2
D gene: NA
CDR3 protein: CASSLVGGPRAEQYF

J gene: TRBJ1-1
V gene: TRBV24-1
D gene: NA
CDR3 protein: CATSDLWSGEWGTEAFF

J gene: TRBJ1-2
V gene: TRBV19
D gene: NA
CDR3 protein: CASMGALGYTF

J gene: TRBJ2-2
V gene: TRBV5-4
D gene: TRBD1
CDR3 protein: CASSRGGAGAGELFF

J gene: TRBJ1-6
V gene: TRBV3-1/TRBV3-2
D gene: TRBD1
CDR3 protein: CASSQPGQYYSPLHF

J gene: TRBJ1-1
V gene: TRBV27
D gene: TRBD1
CDR3 protein: CASSLSGTGGTEAFF

J gene: TRBJ1-1
V gene: TRBV18
D gene: NA
CDR3 protein: CASSPPSTSHRAFF

J gene: TRBJ1-5
V gene: TRBV7-2
D gene: TRBD1
CDR3 protein: CASSPRDRGTNQPQHF

J gene: TRBJ2-1
V gene: TRBV7-9
D gene: NA
CDR3 protein: CASSSPDRYYNEQFF

J gene: TRBJ1-5
V gene: TRBV2
D gene: NA
CDR3 protein: CASSAGQNMPQHF

J gene: TRBJ2-7
V gene: TRBV27
D gene: NA
CDR3 protein: CASSLRTARAYDEQYF

J gene: TRBJ2-1
V gene: TRBV18
D gene: NA
CDR3 protein: CASSRFGVQSSYNEQFF

J gene: TRBJ2-5
V gene: TRBV7-9
D gene: TRBD2
CDR3 protein: CASQRGNQETQYF

J gene: TRBJ1-3
V gene: TRBV19
D gene: TRBD1
CDR3 protein: CASSLTGAYSGNTIYF

J gene: TRBJ2-1
V gene: TRBV10-1
D gene: TRBD1
CDR3 protein: CASDDRDGEAEQFF

J gene: TRBJ2-1
V gene: TRBV7-9
D gene: TRBD1
CDR3 protein: CASSLKTGPQPEQFF

J gene: TRBJ2-2
V gene: TRBV27
D gene: TRBD2
CDR3 protein: CARGGDTGELFF

J gene: TRBJ1-3
V gene: TRBV7-2
D gene: NA
CDR3 protein: CASSSRGGSGNTIYF

J gene: TRBJ1-3
V gene: TRBV7-2
D gene: NA
CDR3 protein: CASSQRHPGNTIYF

J gene: TRBJ2-6
V gene: TRBV5-1
D gene: TRBD1
CDR3 protein: CASSGGTGGSGANVLTF

J gene: TRBJ1-2
V gene: TRBV7-6
D gene: TRBD1
CDR3 protein: CASSASGTGGYGYTF

J gene: TRBJ2-1
V gene: TRBV6-1
D gene: NA
CDR3 protein: CASSESSNEQFF

J gene: TRBJ1-5
V gene: TRBV19
D gene: NA
CDR3 protein: CASTRRREPQHF

J gene: TRBJ2-7
V gene: TRBV2
D gene: TRBD1
CDR3 protein: CASSGDSYEQYF

J gene: TRBJ1-5
V gene: TRBV2
D gene: NA
CDR3 protein: CASSGVENQPQHF

J gene: TRBJ1-1
V gene: TRBV5-4
D gene: TRBD1
CDR3 protein: CASSLGQGERTEAFF

J gene: TRBJ2-2
V gene: TRBV2
D gene: TRBD1
CDR3 protein: CASTPRTGRTTGELFF

J gene: TRBJ2-7
V gene: TRBV10-3
D gene: TRBD1
CDR3 protein: CAISDHNPGTGSYEQYF

J gene: TRBJ1-1
V gene: TRBV19
D gene: NA
CDR3 protein: CASSIKARGSGTEAFF

J gene: TRBJ1-2
V gene: TRBV30
D gene: TRBD1
CDR3 protein: CAWRGTGGMAGYTF

J gene: TRBJ2-7
V gene: TRBV11-2
D gene: NA
CDR3 protein: CASSLPGPYEQYF